This T cell receptor beta chain appears in the sequencing data of a study of blood T cell repertoires in COVID-19. J lost 4 bases, V lost 5 bases, and 11 bases had no gene match. CDR3 length: 16 residues. From germline, CDR1 is SEHNR and CDR2 FQNEAQ (reference sequence). Method: immunoSEQ multiplex PCR; TCRdb's copy keeps in-frame clones and lacks some. The sample yields 200,000 to 250,000 clones, 80% to 90% seen once. Material for sequencing was PBMCs or T cells enriched from blood (not recorded which). The chain carries TRBV7-9 and TRBJ1-1; 9 bases agree with TRBD1. The receptor was isolated from a middle-aged woman with acute COVID-19. The CDR3 DNA follows: TGTGCCAGCAGCCTTCGGACAGGGGCGGGGGGCACTGAAGCTTTCTTT. It encodes CASSLRTGAGGTEAFF.